This T cell receptor beta chain derives from a study of blood T cells in healthy people across ages. This clonotype was counted many times. The antigen remains unidentified. For the second PCR, which ran for 7 to 11 cycles, a sample-barcoded 5' primer and a J-beta primer mix were used. Every sample produced at least 2.5 million CDR3-containing paired-end reads. TCRdb reanalysed the 5' RACE reads using MiXCR and keeps one entry per CDR3 protein. Here the sample spans fewer than 950,000 distinct CDR3 sequences, roughly 53% being singletons. Study-level points and caveats: There were more naive CD4+ cells and higher diversity in long-lived donors than in aged donors. Percentage of naive T cells showed a strong correlation with TCR beta diversity.

This CDR3 has 14 residues. Germline values: CDR1 SQVTM, CDR2 ANQGSEA. V dropped 5 bases and J dropped 2; count of bases not matched to a gene: 9. The chain couples TRBV29-1 to TRBJ2-7, with 7 bases fitting TRBD2. The clonotype originates from a man older than 75 in good health. The sample consisted of blood. The CDR3 DNA reads TGCAGCGTTTCCTACGGGGGGAGCACCTACGAGCAGTACTTC. Residues: CSVSYGGSTYEQYF.